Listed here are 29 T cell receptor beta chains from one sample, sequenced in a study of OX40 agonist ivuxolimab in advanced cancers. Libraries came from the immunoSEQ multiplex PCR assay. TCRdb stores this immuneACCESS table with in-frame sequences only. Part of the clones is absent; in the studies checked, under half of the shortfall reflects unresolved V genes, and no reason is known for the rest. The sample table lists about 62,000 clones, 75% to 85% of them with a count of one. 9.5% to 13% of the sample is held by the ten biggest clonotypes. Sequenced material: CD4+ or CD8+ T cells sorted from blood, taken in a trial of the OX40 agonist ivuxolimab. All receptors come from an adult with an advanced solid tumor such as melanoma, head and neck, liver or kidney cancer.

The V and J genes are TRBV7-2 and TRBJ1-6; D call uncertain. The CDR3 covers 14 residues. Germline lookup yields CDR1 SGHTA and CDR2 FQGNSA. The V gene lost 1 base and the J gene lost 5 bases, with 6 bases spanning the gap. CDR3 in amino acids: CASSLGLNNSPLHF. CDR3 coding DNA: TGTGCCAGCAGCTTAGGACTTAATAATTCACCCCTCCACTTT.

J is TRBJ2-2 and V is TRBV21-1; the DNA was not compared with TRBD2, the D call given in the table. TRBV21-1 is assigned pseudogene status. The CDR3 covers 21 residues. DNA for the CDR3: TGTGCCAGCATACGGACTAGCGGGGGGGCCCCTGGACCACTAAACACCGGGGAGCTGTTTTTT. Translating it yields CASIRTSGGAPGPLNTGELFF.

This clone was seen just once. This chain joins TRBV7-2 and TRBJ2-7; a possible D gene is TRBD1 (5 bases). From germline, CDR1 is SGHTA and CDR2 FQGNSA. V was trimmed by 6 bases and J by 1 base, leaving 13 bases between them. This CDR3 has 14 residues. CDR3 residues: CASRLMPGSYEQYF. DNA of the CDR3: TGTGCCAGCAGGTTGATGCCAGGGTCCTACGAGCAGTACTTC. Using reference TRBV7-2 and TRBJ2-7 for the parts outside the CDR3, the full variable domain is GAGVSQSPSNKVTEKGKDVELRCDPISGHTALYWYRQSLGQGLEFLIYFQGNSAPDKSGLPSDRFSAERTGGSVSTLTIQRTQQEDSAVYLCASRLMPGSYEQYFGPGTRLTVT.

The chain's CDR3 is CASSRIAGALTDTQYF. The CDR3 DNA reads TGTGCCAGCAGCCGCATAGCGGGGGCCCTAACAGATACGCAGTATTTT. The chain uses TRBV14 and TRBJ2-3; 9 nucleotides line up with TRBD2. This CDR3 spans 16 amino acids. V trimming: 4 bases; J trimming: 3 bases; junction bases outside the gene matches: 8. The germline gives CDR1 SGHDN, CDR2 FVKESK.

CDR3 in amino acids: CASSPETITYF. For the CDR3, the DNA is TGTGCCAGCAGCCCTGAGACAATTACATATTTT. The V gene is TRBV6-5, the J gene TRBJ1-3, with D uncertain. Germline V gene data show CDR1 as MNHEY and CDR2 as SVGAGI. The length of the CDR3 is 11 residues. Trimming cost V 6 bases and J 15 bases, with 15 bases left between them.

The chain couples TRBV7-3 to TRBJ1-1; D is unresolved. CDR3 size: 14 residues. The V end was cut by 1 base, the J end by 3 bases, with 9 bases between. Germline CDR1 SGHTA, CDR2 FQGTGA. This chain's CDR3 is CASSLRPSDTEAFF. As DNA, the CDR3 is TGTGCCAGCAGCTTAAGGCCTTCGGACACTGAAGCTTTCTTT.

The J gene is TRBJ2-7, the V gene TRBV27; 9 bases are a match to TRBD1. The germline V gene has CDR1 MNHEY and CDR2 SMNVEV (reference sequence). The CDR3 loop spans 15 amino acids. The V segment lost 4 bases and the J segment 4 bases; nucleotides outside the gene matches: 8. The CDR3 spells CASSYITGGRYEQYF. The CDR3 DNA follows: TGTGCCAGCAGTTATATAACAGGGGGCCGATACGAGCAGTACTTC.

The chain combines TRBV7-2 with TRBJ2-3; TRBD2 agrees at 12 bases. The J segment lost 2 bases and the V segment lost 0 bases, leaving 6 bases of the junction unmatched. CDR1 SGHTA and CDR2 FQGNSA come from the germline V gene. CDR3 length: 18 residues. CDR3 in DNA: TGTGCCAGCAGCTTAGCGCGGAGACTAGCGGGAGACACAGATACGCAGTATTTT. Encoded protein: CASSLARRLAGDTDTQYF.

Here the CDR3 reads CSVEDLQGGYNEQFF. The CDR3 DNA reads as TGCAGCGTTGAAGATCTTCAGGGGGGTTACAATGAGCAGTTCTTC. This chain uses TRBV29-1 with TRBJ2-1, with D tentatively TRBD1 (7 bases). There are 15 residues in the CDR3. The ends were cut back, 0 bases at V and 4 bases at J, with 13 bases in the middle. Germline CDR1 reads SQVTM; CDR2 reads ANQGSEA.

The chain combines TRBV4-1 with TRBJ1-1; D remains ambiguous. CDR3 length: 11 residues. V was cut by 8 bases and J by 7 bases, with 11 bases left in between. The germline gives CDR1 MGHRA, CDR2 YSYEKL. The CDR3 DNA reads TGCGCCAGCGGGCAGAGGAATGAAGCTTTCTTT. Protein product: CASGQRNEAFF.

The CDR3 DNA is TGCGCCAGCAGCGAACCGGGACAGGGGGGGTCTAATGAAAAACTGTTTTTT. Protein product: CASSEPGQGGSNEKLFF. J is TRBJ1-4 and V is TRBV4-1; 11 nucleotides align to TRBD1. Losses at the gene ends were 5 bases for V and 3 bases for J; bases not matched to a gene: 8. This CDR3 region has 17 residues. Germline values: CDR1 MGHRA, CDR2 YSYEKL.

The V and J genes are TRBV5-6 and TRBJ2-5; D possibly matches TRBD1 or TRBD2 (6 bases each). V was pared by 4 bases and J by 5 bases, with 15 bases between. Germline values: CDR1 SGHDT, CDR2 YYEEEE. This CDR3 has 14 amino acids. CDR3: CASSTFKGGETQYF. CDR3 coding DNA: TGTGCCAGCAGCACCTTTAAGGGGGGTGAGACCCAGTACTTC.

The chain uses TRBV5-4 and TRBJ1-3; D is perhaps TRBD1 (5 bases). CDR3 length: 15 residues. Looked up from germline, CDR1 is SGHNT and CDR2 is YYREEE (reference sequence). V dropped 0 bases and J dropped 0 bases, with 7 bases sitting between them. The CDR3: CASSLDRSSGNTIYF. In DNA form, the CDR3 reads TGTGCCAGCAGCTTGGACAGGAGCTCTGGAAACACCATATATTTT.

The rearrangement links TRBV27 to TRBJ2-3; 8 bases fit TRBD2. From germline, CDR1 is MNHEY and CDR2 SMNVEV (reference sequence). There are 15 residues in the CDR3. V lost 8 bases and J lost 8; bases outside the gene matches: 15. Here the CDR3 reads CASWAGSGSVVTQYF. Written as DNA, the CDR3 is TGTGCCAGCTGGGCCGGGAGCGGGAGTGTCGTTACGCAGTATTTT.

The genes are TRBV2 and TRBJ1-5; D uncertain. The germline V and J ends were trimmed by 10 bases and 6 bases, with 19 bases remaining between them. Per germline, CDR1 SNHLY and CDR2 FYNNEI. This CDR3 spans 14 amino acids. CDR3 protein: CATKMGRGIQPQHF. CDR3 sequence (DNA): TGTGCCACCAAAATGGGGAGAGGGATTCAGCCCCAGCATTTT.

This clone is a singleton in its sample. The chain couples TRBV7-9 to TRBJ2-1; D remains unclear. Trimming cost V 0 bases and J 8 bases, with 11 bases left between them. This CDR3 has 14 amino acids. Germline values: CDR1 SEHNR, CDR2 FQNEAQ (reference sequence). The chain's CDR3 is CASSLAQAFDEQFF. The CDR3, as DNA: TGTGCCAGCAGCTTAGCCCAGGCTTTCGATGAGCAGTTCTTC.

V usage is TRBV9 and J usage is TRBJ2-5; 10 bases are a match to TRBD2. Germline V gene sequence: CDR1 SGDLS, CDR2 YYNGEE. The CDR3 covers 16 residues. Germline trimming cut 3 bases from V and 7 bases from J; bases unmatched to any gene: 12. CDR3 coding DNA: TGTGCCAGCAGCGCCTTCCTAGCGGGGGACCCATGGACCCAGTACTTC. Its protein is CASSAFLAGDPWTQYF.

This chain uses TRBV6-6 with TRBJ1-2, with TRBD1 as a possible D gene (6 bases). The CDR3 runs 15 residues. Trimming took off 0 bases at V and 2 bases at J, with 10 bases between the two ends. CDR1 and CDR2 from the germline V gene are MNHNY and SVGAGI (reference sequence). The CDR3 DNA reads TGTGCCAGCAGTTACTCGGATAGGGGGAACTATGGCTACACCTTC. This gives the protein CASSYSDRGNYGYTF.

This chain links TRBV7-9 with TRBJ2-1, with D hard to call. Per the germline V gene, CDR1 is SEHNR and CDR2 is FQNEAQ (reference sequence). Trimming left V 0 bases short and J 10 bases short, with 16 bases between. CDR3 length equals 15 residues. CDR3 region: CASSLAGGRIEEQFF. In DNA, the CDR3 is TGTGCCAGCAGCTTAGCGGGCGGCAGGATTGAGGAGCAGTTCTTC.

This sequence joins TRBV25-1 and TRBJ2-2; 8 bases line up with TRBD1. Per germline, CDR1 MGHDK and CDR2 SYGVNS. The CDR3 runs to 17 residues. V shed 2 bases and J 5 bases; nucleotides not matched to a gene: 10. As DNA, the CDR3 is TGTGCCAGCAGTGAACCGATCAGGACAGGGTTGACCGGGGAGCTGTTTTTT. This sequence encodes CASSEPIRTGLTGELFF.

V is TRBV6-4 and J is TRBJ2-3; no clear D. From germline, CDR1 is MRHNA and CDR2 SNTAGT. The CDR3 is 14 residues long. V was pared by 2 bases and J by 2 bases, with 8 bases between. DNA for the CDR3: TGTGCCAGCAGTGACCGGCTAGACACAGATACGCAGTATTTT. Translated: CASSDRLDTDTQYF.

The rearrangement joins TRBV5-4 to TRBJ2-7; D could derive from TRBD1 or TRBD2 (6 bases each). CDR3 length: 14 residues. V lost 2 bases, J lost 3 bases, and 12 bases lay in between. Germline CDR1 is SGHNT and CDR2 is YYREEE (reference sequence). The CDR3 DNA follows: TGTGCCAGCAGCTTCGGAAGGGGGGTCTACGAGCAGTACTTC. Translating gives CASSFGRGVYEQYF.

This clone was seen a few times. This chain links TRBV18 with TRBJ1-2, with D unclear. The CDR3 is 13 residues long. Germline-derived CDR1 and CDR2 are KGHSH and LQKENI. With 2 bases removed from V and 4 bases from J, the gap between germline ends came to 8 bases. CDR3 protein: CASSPSVLYGYTF. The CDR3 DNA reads TGTGCCAGCTCACCATCGGTCCTCTATGGCTACACCTTC.

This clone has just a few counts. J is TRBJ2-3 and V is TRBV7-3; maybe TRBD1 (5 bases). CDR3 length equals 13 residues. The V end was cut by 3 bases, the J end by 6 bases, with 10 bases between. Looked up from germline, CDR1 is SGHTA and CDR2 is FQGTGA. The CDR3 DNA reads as TGTGCCAGCAGCTTTGGGGCCGGGGATACGCAGTATTTT. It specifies CASSFGAGDTQYF.

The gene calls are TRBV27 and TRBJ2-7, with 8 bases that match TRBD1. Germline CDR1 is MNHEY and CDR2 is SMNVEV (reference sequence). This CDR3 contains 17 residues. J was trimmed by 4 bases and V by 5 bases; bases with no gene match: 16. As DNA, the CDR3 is TGTGCCAGCAGTGCCCCGGGACAGGTATACTCTTCGTACGAGCAGTACTTC. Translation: CASSAPGQVYSSYEQYF.

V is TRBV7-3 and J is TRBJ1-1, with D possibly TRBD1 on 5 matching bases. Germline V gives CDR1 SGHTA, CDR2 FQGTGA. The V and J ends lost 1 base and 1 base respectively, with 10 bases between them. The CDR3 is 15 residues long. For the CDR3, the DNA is TGTGCCAGCAGCTTAATCGGGGGTCCGAACACTGAAGCTTTCTTT. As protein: CASSLIGGPNTEAFF. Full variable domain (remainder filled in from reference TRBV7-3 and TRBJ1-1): GAGVSQTPSNKVTEKGKYVELRCDPISGHTALYWYRQSLGQGPEFLIYFQGTGAADDSGLPNDRFFAVRPEGSVSTLKIQRTERGDSAVYLCASSLIGGPNTEAFFGQGTRLTVV.

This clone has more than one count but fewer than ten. The CDR3 coding sequence is TGCAGCGTTCGAGAGACGGTCTCAGATACGCAGTATTTT. Protein product: CSVRETVSDTQYF. V gene TRBV29-1 combines with J gene TRBJ2-3; D is ambiguous. CDR1 is SQVTM and CDR2 is ANQGSEA in the germline V gene. CDR3 length equals 13 residues. Trimming took off 5 bases at V and 4 bases at J, with 13 bases between the two ends.

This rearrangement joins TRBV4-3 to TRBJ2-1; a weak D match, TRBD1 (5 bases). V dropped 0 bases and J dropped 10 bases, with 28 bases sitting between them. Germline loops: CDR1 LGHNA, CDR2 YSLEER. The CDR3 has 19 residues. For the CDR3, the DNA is TGCGCCAGCAGCCAAGATAATCCCCGACTTGCAGGGTACAATGCGGAGCAGTTCTTC. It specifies CASSQDNPRLAGYNAEQFF.

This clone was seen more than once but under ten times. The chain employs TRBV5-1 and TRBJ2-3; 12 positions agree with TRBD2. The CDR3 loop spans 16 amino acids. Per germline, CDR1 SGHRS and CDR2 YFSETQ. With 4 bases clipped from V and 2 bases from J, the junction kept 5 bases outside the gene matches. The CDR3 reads CASSTSGGSFTDTQYF. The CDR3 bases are TGCGCCAGCAGCACTAGCGGGGGGTCCTTCACAGATACGCAGTATTTT.